Sequencing of this T cell receptor (beta chain) was carried out in a study of siplizumab effects on memory and regulatory T cells. Study-level points and caveats: On average, under 75% of mappable alloreactive CD4+ clones were Treg-derived under siplizumab, against 25% to 30% in controls. Siplizumab significantly lowered the alloreactive sequences that could be traced to unstimulated CD4+ memory cells.

There are 13 residues in the CDR3. Trimming left V 6 bases short and J 3 bases short, with 11 bases between. Germline loops: CDR1 MNHNY, CDR2 SVGAGI (reference sequence). This clone was recorded once. Its antigen is currently unknown. Assay: immunoSEQ multiplex PCR; the TCRdb copy retains only in-frame clones and omits some. The sample yields 90,000 to 95,000 clones, 80% to 95% seen once. The V call is TRBV6-6, the J call TRBJ2-5, with D possibly TRBD2 on 6 matching bases. This receptor was taken from a human donor in good health. Sequenced material: CD8+ T cells sorted from blood. CDR3 region: CASRFREEETQYF. DNA for the CDR3: TGTGCCAGCAGATTCAGGGAGGAAGAGACCCAGTACTTC.